The 25 T cell receptor beta chains in this list originate from one sample, sequenced in a study of blood T cell repertoires in COVID-19. This table comes from immunoSEQ multiplex PCR, and its TCRdb copy is limited to in-frame clones, with some not included. The sample contains fewer than 300,000 clones, approximately 86% of which appear only once. Sequencing was performed on peripheral blood. Every receptor here comes from a woman between 25 and 40 years old with acute or convalescent COVID-19.

The genes are TRBV5-4 and TRBJ2-3, with 11 bases matching TRBD2. V lost 5 bases, J lost 4 bases, and 6 bases stayed unmatched. Germline V gene lookup returns CDR1 SGHNT and CDR2 YYREEE (reference sequence). The CDR3 totals 15 residues. The CDR3 coding sequence is TGTGCCAGCAGTAAACTAGCGGGAGTCGCAGATACGCAGTATTTT. Encoded protein: CASSKLAGVADTQYF. Variable domain in full (rest from reference TRBV5-4 and TRBJ2-3): ETGVTQSPTHLIKTRGQQVTLRCSSQSGHNTVSWYQQALGQGPQFIFQYYREEENGRGNFPPRFSGLQFPNYSSELNVNALELDDSALYLCASSKLAGVADTQYFGPGTRLTVL.

This clone was detected once. The V gene is TRBV12-5, the J gene TRBJ2-4, with TRBD1 as a possible D gene (5 bases). The CDR3 length is 18 residues. V shed 2 bases and J shed 0 bases, with 17 bases lying between them. The V gene's germline CDR1 is LGHNT and CDR2 FRNRAP. CDR3 nucleotide sequence: TGTGCTAGTGGTTTGACTTCCGACAGCCTTCTAGCCAAAAACATTCAGTACTTC. It specifies CASGLTSDSLLAKNIQYF.

V gene TRBV2 combines with J gene TRBJ1-1; no reliable D call. V was trimmed by 3 bases and J by 1 base, leaving 9 bases between them. The CDR3 loop spans 14 amino acids. In germline, CDR1 is SNHLY, CDR2 FYNNEI. The CDR3 DNA sequence: TGTGCCAGCAGTGAGATAGTTAAGAACACTGAAGCTTTCTTT. This sequence encodes CASSEIVKNTEAFF.

This rearrangement joins TRBV14 to TRBJ2-5; D is unresolved. This CDR3 is 14 amino acids long. V was clipped by 1 base and J by 5 bases, with 11 bases between them. Germline CDR1 SGHDN, CDR2 FVKESK. This CDR3 is CASSQGAVRETQYF. The CDR3, as DNA: TGTGCCAGCAGCCAAGGGGCAGTCCGGGAGACCCAGTACTTC.

This chain joins TRBV28 and TRBJ2-3; 8 nucleotides align to TRBD2. CDR1 and CDR2 from the germline V gene are MDHEN and SYDVKM. The CDR3 is 15 amino acids. V was clipped by 6 bases and J by 2 bases; unmatched bases: 7. In DNA form, the CDR3 reads TGTGCCAGCAGCCCCGGGACTAGTATCACAGATACGCAGTATTTT. Amino acids: CASSPGTSITDTQYF. Full variable domain (remainder filled in from reference TRBV28 and TRBJ2-3): DVKVTQSSRYLVKRTGEKVFLECVQDMDHENMFWYRQDPGLGLRLIYFSYDVKMKEKGDIPEGYSVSREKKERFSLILESASTNQTSMYLCASSPGTSITDTQYFGPGTRLTVL.

The chain carries TRBV5-1 and TRBJ1-6; tentative D call: TRBD1 (5 bases). Trimming left V 0 bases short and J 0 bases short, with 16 bases between. The CDR3 has 19 residues. CDR1 and CDR2 from the germline V gene are SGHRS and YFSETQ. The CDR3 spells CASSLGSDRGSSYNSPLHF. The CDR3, as DNA: TGCGCCAGCAGCTTGGGCTCAGATCGGGGGAGCTCCTATAATTCACCCCTCCACTTT. Drawing the rest from reference TRBV5-1 and TRBJ1-6, the complete variable domain is KAGVTQTPRYLIKTRGQQVTLSCSPISGHRSVSWYQQTPGQGLQFLFEYFSETQRNKGNFPGRFSGRQFSNSRSEMNVSTLELGDSALYLCASSLGSDRGSSYNSPLHFGNGTRLTVT.

This clone was picked up one time. The chain employs TRBV10-1 and TRBJ2-5; 10 bases are shared with TRBD1. The CDR3 has 15 residues. CDR1 and CDR2 (germline): WNHNN, SYGVQD (reference sequence). V was clipped by 6 bases and J by 4 bases; unmatched bases: 8. This chain's CDR3 is CASRGTGVSRETQYF. The CDR3 bases are TGCGCCAGCAGGGGGACAGGGGTGAGTCGAGAGACCCAGTACTTC.

This sequence joins TRBV14 and TRBJ2-1, with 11 positions matching TRBD2. Per germline, CDR1 SGHDN and CDR2 FVKESK. Trimming took 2 bases from V and 9 from J; bases not matched to a gene: 3. CDR3 length: 14 amino acids. The CDR3 reads CASSQQLAGVEQFF. In nucleotides, the CDR3 is TGTGCCAGCAGCCAACAACTAGCGGGAGTTGAGCAGTTCTTC.

The chain has TRBV11-2 and TRBJ1-3; 8 bases fit TRBD1. Germline trimming cut 1 base from V and 8 bases from J; bases unmatched to any gene: 7. Germline V gene lookup returns CDR1 SGHAT and CDR2 FQNNGV. The CDR3 loop spans 15 amino acids. The CDR3 is CASSLVQGAIDTIYF. The CDR3 coding sequence is TGTGCCAGCAGCTTAGTCCAGGGGGCGATTGACACCATATATTTT.

This sequence joins TRBV5-6 and TRBJ2-5; D not certain. Germline CDR1 is SGHDT and CDR2 is YYEEEE. The CDR3 is made up of 13 amino acids. The V end lost 0 bases, the J end lost 3 bases, and 6 bases lay between the germline ends. DNA of the CDR3: TGTGCCAGCAGCTTGGACGGAGAAGAGACCCAGTACTTC. This translates into CASSLDGEETQYF.

This chain links TRBV25-1 with TRBJ2-7; D unclear. Deletions cut 4 bases from V and 3 bases from J, with 4 bases between. Germline CDR1 reads MGHDK; CDR2 reads SYGVNS. There are 11 residues in the CDR3. This chain's CDR3 is CASSAFYEQYF. The CDR3 DNA follows: TGTGCCAGCAGTGCCTTCTACGAGCAGTACTTC.

The chain combines TRBV30 with TRBJ1-1; D is ambiguous. CDR1 and CDR2 from the germline V gene are GTSNPN and SVGIG (reference sequence). CDR3 length: 10 amino acids. The V and J ends lost 4 bases and 10 bases respectively, with 10 bases between them. CDR3 sequence (DNA): TGTGCCTGGATACCCGGGAGAGCTTTCTTT. Protein sequence: CAWIPGRAFF.

CDR3 amino acids: CASSQASGMGYTF. CDR3 nucleotide sequence: TGTGCCAGCAGCCAAGCCTCAGGGATGGGCTACACCTTC. This chain uses TRBV7-3 with TRBJ1-2, with a tentative D call TRBD1 (5 bases). Trimming left V 5 bases short and J 8 bases short, with 15 bases between. Germline CDR1 SGHTA, CDR2 FQGTGA. The CDR3 covers 13 residues.

The rearrangement uses TRBV2 and TRBJ2-7; the D gene is possibly TRBD2 (6 bases). Trimming took 9 bases from V and 4 from J, leaving 16 bases between them. In germline, CDR1 is SNHLY, CDR2 FYNNEI. The CDR3 loop spans 13 amino acids. The CDR3 sequence is CASDRGGVYEQYF. CDR3 nucleotides: TGTGCCAGTGACCGAGGAGGGGTGTACGAGCAGTACTTC.

V and J are TRBV12-3 or TRBV12-4 and TRBJ2-7, with unresolved D. The length of the CDR3 is 11 residues. V gave up 3 bases and J gave up 4 bases, with 4 bases separating them. CDR3 sequence: CASSLEYEQYF. CDR3 sequence (DNA): TGTGCCAGCAGTTTGGAGTACGAGCAGTACTTC.

The chain recombines TRBV30 with TRBJ1-4, with a possible D match to TRBD1 (5 bases). The CDR3 spans 15 residues. V lost 0 bases and J lost 3, with 11 bases in between. Germline CDR1 is GTSNPN and CDR2 is SVGIG (reference sequence). Here the CDR3 DNA reads TGTGCCTGGAGTGTAAAGGGGATGGCTAATGAAAAACTGTTTTTT. Amino acids: CAWSVKGMANEKLFF.

This clone appeared once. This chain connects TRBV5-6 to TRBJ2-2; 10 bases are a match to TRBD2. The CDR3 spans 15 residues. From germline, CDR1 is SGHDT and CDR2 YYEEEE. The ends lost 4 bases at V and 7 bases at J; junction bases unmatched: 7. The CDR3 DNA follows: TGTGCCAGCAGCGTCCCGGGACTAGCGAGCGGGGAGCTGTTTTTT. Translated, it gives CASSVPGLASGELFF.

The chain joins TRBV2 to TRBJ2-6; D not resolved. The CDR3 runs to 16 residues. Per the germline V gene, CDR1 is SNHLY and CDR2 is FYNNEI. The V end lost 7 bases, the J end lost 0 bases, and 13 bases lay between the germline ends. CDR3 loop: CASKVGRPSGANVLTF. The CDR3 DNA sequence: TGTGCCAGCAAGGTTGGCAGGCCCTCTGGGGCCAACGTCCTGACTTTC.

J is TRBJ2-5 and V is TRBV7-2, with D maybe TRBD2 (7 bases). V lost 5 bases and J 9 bases, leaving 16 bases between the germline ends. Germline V CDR1 and CDR2: SGHTA, FQGNSA. The CDR3 has 13 amino acids. CDR3 DNA sequence: TGTGCCAGCAGCGGTAGGGGGGAGGGGGCCCAGTACTTC. Translated, it gives CASSGRGEGAQYF.

This chain connects TRBV5-6 to TRBJ1-1, with 7 nucleotides matching TRBD1. Germline-derived CDR1 and CDR2 are SGHDT and YYEEEE. After removal of 2 bases from V and 3 bases from J, the junction contained 4 bases not matched to a gene. This CDR3 is built from 14 residues. The CDR3 is CASSLQGRDTEAFF. Written as DNA, the CDR3 is TGTGCCAGCAGCTTACAGGGGAGAGACACTGAAGCTTTCTTT.

V usage is TRBV7-9 and J usage is TRBJ1-2, with TRBD1 matching over 7 bases. From germline, CDR1 is SEHNR and CDR2 FQNEAQ (reference sequence). This CDR3 region has 13 residues. V lost 1 base to trimming and J lost 8 bases; unmatched junction nucleotides: 4. The CDR3 is CASSLGQGGGYTF. In DNA, the CDR3 is TGTGCCAGCAGCTTAGGACAGGGTGGCGGCTACACCTTC.

V is TRBV15 and J is TRBJ2-1, with 11 bases that match TRBD2. The V gene end was trimmed by 2 bases and the J gene end by 0 bases; junction bases not matched to a gene: 0. This CDR3 comprises 16 residues. Germline V gene lookup returns CDR1 LNHNV and CDR2 YYDKDF (reference sequence). Here the CDR3 reads CATSRTSGSSYNEQFF. In DNA form, the CDR3 reads TGTGCCACCAGCAGAACTAGCGGGAGCTCCTACAATGAGCAGTTCTTC.

V usage is TRBV6-5 and J usage is TRBJ2-7; TRBD2 matches 9 bases. The junction had 3 bases not matched to a gene; V was cut back by 7 bases and J by 2 bases. Germline assignment: CDR1 MNHEY and CDR2 SVGAGI. The CDR3 consists of 13 residues. This chain's CDR3 is CASNLAGTYEQYF. The CDR3 DNA sequence: TGTGCCAGCAATCTAGCGGGAACCTACGAGCAGTACTTC.

This chain uses TRBV2 with TRBJ1-4, with 7 positions matching TRBD1. From germline, CDR1 is SNHLY and CDR2 FYNNEI. CDR3 size: 14 residues. The J segment lost 2 bases and the V segment lost 6 bases, leaving 3 bases of the junction unmatched. CDR3 DNA sequence: TGTGCCAGCAGGCTGACAGGGACTAATGAAAAACTGTTTTTT. Translation gives CASRLTGTNEKLFF. Looking up the rest from reference TRBV2 and TRBJ1-4 gives the full variable domain: EPEVTQTPSHQVTQMGQEVILRCVPISNHLYFYWYRQILGQKVEFLVSFYNNEISEKSEIFDDQFSVERPDGSNFTLKIRSTKLEDSAMYFCASRLTGTNEKLFFGSGTQLSVL.

This clone has only one observation. CDR3 amino acids: CASTEGKRIAKNIQYF. In DNA form, the CDR3 reads TGTGCCAGCACCGAAGGAAAGCGAATAGCCAAAAACATTCAGTACTTC. J is TRBJ2-4 and V is TRBV2; D ambiguous. V was pared by 7 bases and J by 0 bases, with 16 bases between. Per the germline V gene, CDR1 is SNHLY and CDR2 is FYNNEI. The CDR3 is made up of 16 amino acids.